A selection of T cell receptor beta chains follows, all from one sample in a study of shared clonotypes between healthy human individuals. Here immunoSEQ multiplex PCR was the method, and the copy in TCRdb shows in-frame clones only, minus some. The repertoire holds about 1,800,000 clones, with roughly 94% as singletons. Source material: naive CD8+ T cells sorted from blood. These receptors originate from a man younger than 35 in good health. CDR3s include the opening cysteine and the closing phenylalanine or tryptophan. Each record gives: D gene, J gene, clone size, V gene, CDR3 DNA, CDR3 protein. A D gene is named only where the DNA matches it firmly. A clone size is listed for some rows: how often the clone was seen (once, few, many), or a class if it is expanded.

>TRBD1|TRBJ1-1|NA|TRBV4-3
TGCGCCAGCAGCCAAGATCAATTAGGACAGGACACTGAAGCTTTCTTT
CASSQDQLGQDTEAFF
>NA|TRBJ2-5|NA|TRBV7-9
TGTGCCAGCCGTCCCATGGCGGCCGATCAAGAGACCCAGTACTTC
CASRPMAADQETQYF
>NA|TRBJ2-3|NA|TRBV4-3
TGCGCCAGCAGCCAGTCAGCTCGTCTCGATACGCAGTATTTT
CASSQSARLDTQYF
>NA|TRBJ1-1|NA|TRBV9
TGTGCCAGCAGCGTACACAGGGCCACTGAAGCTTTCTTT
CASSVHRATEAFF
>TRBD1|TRBJ1-1|once|TRBV5-1
TGCGCCAGCAGCCTCGGGACAGCCACTGAAGCTTTCTTT
CASSLGTATEAFF
>NA|TRBJ1-5|NA|TRBV29-1
TGCAGCGTTGAGACGGGATATAGCAATCAGCCCCAGCATTTT
CSVETGYSNQPQHF
>NA|TRBJ2-7|NA|TRBV9
TGTGCCAGCAGCCCATCCCAGGGCTACGAGCAGTACTTC
CASSPSQGYEQYF
>TRBD1|TRBJ1-6|NA|TRBV27
TGTGCCAGCAGTTTACCGATCGGCCGGGACAGGGAACGATCACCCCTCCACTTT
CASSLPIGRDRERSPLHF
>TRBD1|TRBJ2-7|NA|TRBV4-1
TGCGCCAGCAGCCAAGATTTAGGACAGGGTGTCTACGAGCAGTACTTC
CASSQDLGQGVYEQYF
>NA|TRBJ1-3|NA|TRBV7-2
TGTGCCAGCAGCCCCCCTGGGACGGCTGGAAACACCATATATTTT
CASSPPGTAGNTIYF
>NA|TRBJ1-1|NA|TRBV7-9
TGTGCCAGCAGCTGGCAAGGTTTAGGGACTGGTGAAGCTTTCTTT
CASSWQGLGTGEAFF
>NA|TRBJ1-6|NA|TRBV19
TGTGCCAGTAGTATTAACTCCCTGGGACCCCTCCACTTT
CASSINSLGPLHF
>NA|TRBJ2-7|NA|TRBV5-4
TGTGCCAGCAGCTTTTGGGCGGGGAGTTCCTCCGAGCAGTACTTC
CASSFWAGSSSEQYF
>NA|TRBJ2-5|NA|TRBV4-1
TGCGCCAGCAGCCTCCGACTACACCAAGAGACCCAGTACTTC
CASSLRLHQETQYF
>TRBD1|TRBJ2-5|NA|TRBV12-5
TGTGCTAGTGGAATGCCAGGGGGAGAGACCCAGTACTTC
CASGMPGGETQYF
>NA|TRBJ2-1|NA|TRBV5-6
TGTGCCAGCAGCGATACCCTCGACAGCCTCCCAGAGCAGTTCTTC
CASSDTLDSLPEQFF
>TRBD1|TRBJ2-5|NA|TRBV28
TGTGCCAGCAGTTTTTCGGACAGGGGGGAGACCCAGTACTTC
CASSFSDRGETQYF
>NA|TRBJ1-4|NA|TRBV13
TGTGCCAGCAGCTCATACACTCAAGCCGCTAATGAAAAACTGTTTTTT
CASSSYTQAANEKLFF
>TRBD1|TRBJ2-7|NA|TRBV11-1
TGTGCCAGCAGCGTGTTCCGGGGACAGGGGATCAACGAGCAGTACTTC
CASSVFRGQGINEQYF
>TRBD1|TRBJ2-2|once|TRBV13
TGTGCCAGCAGCTTAGAGGGGGCCCAATACACCGGGGAGCTGTTTTTT
CASSLEGAQYTGELFF
>NA|TRBJ2-7|NA|TRBV6-5
TGTGCCAGCAGTTATTCGCGGGGCTCCTACGAGCAGTACTTC
CASSYSRGSYEQYF
>NA|TRBJ2-1|NA|TRBV10-1
TGCGCCAGCAGTCCAGTCATAGTGGGAGGATACAATGAGCAGTTCTTC
CASSPVIVGGYNEQFF
>TRBD2|TRBJ2-3|NA|TRBV10-2
TGCGCCAGCAGTGGGACTAGCGGGGGGAGCACAGATACGCAGTATTTT
CASSGTSGGSTDTQYF
>NA|TRBJ1-2|NA|TRBV30
TGTGCCTGGGAAACAGGGTTCGCATCTAACTATGGCTACACCTTC
CAWETGFASNYGYTF
>TRBD2|TRBJ2-1|NA|TRBV28
TGTGCCAGCAGTCACAGGACTAGCGAGCGTAATGAGCAGTTCTTC
CASSHRTSERNEQFF
>NA|TRBJ2-7|NA|TRBV9
TGTGCCAGCAGCGTACGGGGTTCCTACGAGCAGTACTTC
CASSVRGSYEQYF
>NA|TRBJ2-1|NA|TRBV11-2
TGTGCCAGCAGCTTATGGGGAGATGAGCAGTTCTTC
CASSLWGDEQFF
>NA|TRBJ2-1|NA|TRBV4-3
TGCGCCAGCAGCCGGGACCGAGAAGGAAACAATGAGCAGTTCTTC
CASSRDREGNNEQFF
>NA|TRBJ1-1|NA|TRBV7-9
TGTGCCAGCAGCTTAGATCTCGGGCGGGCGACTGAAGCTTTCTTT
CASSLDLGRATEAFF
>NA|TRBJ1-3|NA|TRBV7-6
TGTGCCAGCAGCTCCCCCCGGGGACATGGAAACACCATATATTTT
CASSSPRGHGNTIYF
>NA|TRBJ2-7|NA|TRBV18
TGTGCCAGCTCACACCCGGGAGCGGCCTACGAGCAGTACTTC
CASSHPGAAYEQYF
>NA|TRBJ2-7|NA|TRBV10-2
TGCGCCAGCATTGGAGACCCGCACTACGAGCAGTACTTC
CASIGDPHYEQYF
>TRBD1|TRBJ1-4|NA|TRBV10-3
TGTGCCTGTGGGACAGGGGTAAACCATGAAAAACTGTTTTTT
CACGTGVNHEKLFF
>NA|TRBJ2-2|NA|TRBV28
TGTGCCAGCATTCTATCCGGGGCCCTAGGGAACACCGGGGAGCTGTTTTTT
CASILSGALGNTGELFF
>NA|TRBJ1-5|NA|TRBV10-3
TGTGCCATCAGTGTCTTCAGTTTAGCAAATCAGCCCCAGCATTTT
CAISVFSLANQPQHF
>TRBD2|TRBJ2-7|NA|TRBV9
TGTGCCAGCAGCGTCTCGGGACTAGCGGGATCCGAGCAGTACTTC
CASSVSGLAGSEQYF
>TRBD1|TRBJ2-1|NA|TRBV10-1
TGCGCCAGCAGTGCGACAGGGGCAGGCTCCTACAATGAGCAGTTCTTC
CASSATGAGSYNEQFF
>NA|TRBJ2-7|NA|TRBV27
TGTGCCAGCAGCCCGCTTGGCGGGGAGGGGGCCTACGAGCAGTACTTC
CASSPLGGEGAYEQYF
>NA|TRBJ2-5|NA|TRBV4-1
TGCGCCAGCAGCCAGACAACCAAAGAGACCCAGTACTTC
CASSQTTKETQYF
>NA|TRBJ1-1|NA|TRBV7-9
TGTGCCAGCAGCCCGTTGGACCCTGTAAGGTACACTGAAGCTTTCTTT
CASSPLDPVRYTEAFF
>NA|TRBJ1-1|NA|TRBV6-5
TGTGCCAGCAGTTACTCGCGATCGGGGTACACTGAAGCTTTCTTT
CASSYSRSGYTEAFF